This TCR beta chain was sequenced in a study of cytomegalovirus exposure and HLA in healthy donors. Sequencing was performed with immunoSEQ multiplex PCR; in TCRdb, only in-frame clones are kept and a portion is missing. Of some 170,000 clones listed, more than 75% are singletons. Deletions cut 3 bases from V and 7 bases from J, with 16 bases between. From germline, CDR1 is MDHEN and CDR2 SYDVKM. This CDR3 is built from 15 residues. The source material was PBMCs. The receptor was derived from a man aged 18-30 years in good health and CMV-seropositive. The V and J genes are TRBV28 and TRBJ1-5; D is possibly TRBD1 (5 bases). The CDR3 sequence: CASSLFRGEVQPQHF. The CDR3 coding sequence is TGTGCCAGCAGTTTGTTTCGGGGGGAGGTCCAGCCCCAGCATTTT.